These 13 T cell receptor beta chains were all obtained from the same sample, sequenced in a study of T cells expressing NK-cell markers. TCRdb reanalyzed the 5' RACE reads, giving one entry per CDR3 protein sequence and no DNA. Its table records 550,000 to 600,000 distinct CDR3 sequences. Specimen: blood T cells: a sorted CD56 or NKG2C T cell subset, CD4+ or CD8+ T cells, or bulk PBMC T cells (not recorded which). These receptors were collected from a young man in good health.

The chain links TRBV20-1 to TRBJ1-3; absent DNA, TCRdb's TRBD1 call cannot be checked. CDR3 length: 14 amino acids. Germline-derived CDR1 and CDR2 are DFQATT and SNEGSKA (reference sequence). CDR3 sequence: CSALPGQDSHTIYF.

V usage is TRBV3-1 and J usage is TRBJ1-4. Germline V gene sequence: CDR1 LGHDT, CDR2 YNNKEL (reference sequence). The CDR3 length is 15 residues. This chain's CDR3 is CASSQDPSSNEKLFF.

The J gene is TRBJ2-7, the V gene TRBV6-2 or TRBV6-3; TCRdb's D gene call, TRBD1, goes unchecked for lack of DNA. Germline V lookup: CDR1 MNHEY, CDR2 SVGEGT. There are 15 residues in the CDR3. CDR3 protein: CASSYWGPNSYEQYF.

The V and J genes are TRBV6-8 and TRBJ1-1; checking the TCRdb D call of TRBD1 is not possible without DNA. The CDR3 is 13 amino acids. CDR1 MNHGY and CDR2 SAAAGT come from the germline V gene. CDR3 amino acids: CASSQQAGTEAFF.

The chain links TRBV24-1 to TRBJ2-1. This CDR3 is built from 17 residues. Per germline, CDR1 KGHDR and CDR2 SFDVKD. CDR3 sequence: CATSDSVTGGAYNEQFF.

The chain is built from TRBV5-1 and TRBJ2-7. The CDR3 is made up of 11 amino acids. Germline values: CDR1 SGHRS, CDR2 YFSETQ. The CDR3 loop is CASRLRNEQYF.

CDR3: CASSQVGRDNEQFF. This sequence joins TRBV4-2 and TRBJ2-1; TCRdb proposes TRBD2, but this gene call is untestable without DNA. The germline gives CDR1 LGHNA, CDR2 YNFKEQ. This CDR3 comprises 14 residues.

The CDR3: CSAPEGHKNNEQFF. The V and J genes are TRBV29-1 and TRBJ2-1; TCRdb lists TRBD2, though no DNA is available to test this call. This CDR3 spans 14 amino acids. Germline V gene lookup returns CDR1 SQVTM and CDR2 ANQGSEA.

The chain couples TRBV30 to TRBJ2-1; TCRdb's D call of TRBD2 is untestable without DNA. CDR3 size: 13 residues. Germline-derived CDR1 and CDR2 are GTSNPN and SVGIG (reference sequence). This CDR3 is CAWSVRLAEEQFF.

This chain connects TRBV27 to TRBJ1-2; the D gene TCRdb calls, TRBD1, cannot be checked with no DNA. The CDR3 runs to 15 residues. Germline V gene lookup returns CDR1 MNHEY and CDR2 SMNVEV (reference sequence). The CDR3 sequence: CASSLRTGRDYGYTF.

This chain links TRBV12-3 or TRBV12-4 with TRBJ2-5; TCRdb indicates TRBD2, and absent DNA this call remains unverified. There are 19 residues in the CDR3. CDR3 in amino acids: CASRRNLGTSGSSAETQYF.

V is TRBV6-2 or TRBV6-3 and J is TRBJ1-1; TCRdb proposes TRBD1, but this gene call is untestable without DNA. The germline V gene encodes CDR1 MNHEY and CDR2 SVGEGT. This CDR3 comprises 15 residues. The CDR3 sequence: CASSALGQGFTEAFF.

The chain is built from TRBV5-1 and TRBJ2-1; TCRdb picks TRBD2, but there is no DNA to check that call. The length of the CDR3 is 17 residues. The germline V gene encodes CDR1 SGHRS and CDR2 YFSETQ. CDR3 region: CASSLGFAAGGLNEQFF.